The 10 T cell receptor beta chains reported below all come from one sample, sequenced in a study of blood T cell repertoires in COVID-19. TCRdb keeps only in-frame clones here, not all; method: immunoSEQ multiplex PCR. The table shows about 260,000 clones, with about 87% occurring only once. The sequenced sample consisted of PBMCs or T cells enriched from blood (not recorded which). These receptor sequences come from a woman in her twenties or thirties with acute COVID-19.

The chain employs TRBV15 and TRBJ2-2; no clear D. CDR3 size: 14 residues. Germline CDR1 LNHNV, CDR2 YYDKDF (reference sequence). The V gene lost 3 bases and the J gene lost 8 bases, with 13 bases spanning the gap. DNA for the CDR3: TGTGCCACCAGCAGTTCGGCAGGAATGGGGGAGCTGTTTTTT. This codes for CATSSSAGMGELFF.

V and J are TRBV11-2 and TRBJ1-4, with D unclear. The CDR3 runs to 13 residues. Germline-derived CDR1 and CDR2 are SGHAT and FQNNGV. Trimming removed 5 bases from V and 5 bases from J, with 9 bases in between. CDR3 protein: CASSLPKNEKLFF. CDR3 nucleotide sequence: TGTGCCAGCAGCCTACCCAAGAATGAAAAACTGTTTTTT.

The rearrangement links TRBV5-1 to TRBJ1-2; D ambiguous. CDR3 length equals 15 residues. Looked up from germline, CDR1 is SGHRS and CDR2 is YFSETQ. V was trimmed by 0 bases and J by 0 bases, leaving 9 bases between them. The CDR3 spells CASSLGTGSNYGYTF. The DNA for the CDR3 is TGCGCCAGCAGCTTGGGCACGGGTTCTAACTATGGCTACACCTTC. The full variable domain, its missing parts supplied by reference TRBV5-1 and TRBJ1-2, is KAGVTQTPRYLIKTRGQQVTLSCSPISGHRSVSWYQQTPGQGLQFLFEYFSETQRNKGNFPGRFSGRQFSNSRSEMNVSTLELGDSALYLCASSLGTGSNYGYTFGSGTRLTVV.

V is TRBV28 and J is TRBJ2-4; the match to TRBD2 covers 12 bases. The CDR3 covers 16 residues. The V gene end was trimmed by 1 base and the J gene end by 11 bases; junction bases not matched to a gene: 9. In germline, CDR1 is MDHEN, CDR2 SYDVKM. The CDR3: CASSLSTSGSAHVQYF. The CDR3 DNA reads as TGTGCCAGCAGTTTATCGACTAGCGGGAGCGCTCATGTTCAGTACTTC.

CDR3 nucleotides: TGTGCCAGCAGCTCCGGTTGGTCCCAGCATTTT. Amino acids: CASSSGWSQHF. The chain has TRBV12-3 or TRBV12-4 and TRBJ1-5, with D unclear. This CDR3 comprises 11 residues. The V end was cut by 6 bases, the J end by 11 bases, with 11 bases between.

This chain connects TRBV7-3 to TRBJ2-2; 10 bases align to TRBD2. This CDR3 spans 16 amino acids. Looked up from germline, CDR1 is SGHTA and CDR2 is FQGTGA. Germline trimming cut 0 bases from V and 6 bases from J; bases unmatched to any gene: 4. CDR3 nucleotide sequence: TGTGCCAGCAGCTTAACGCTAGCGGGAGATGCCGGGGAGCTGTTTTTT. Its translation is CASSLTLAGDAGELFF. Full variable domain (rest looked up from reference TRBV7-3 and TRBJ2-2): GAGVSQTPSNKVTEKGKYVELRCDPISGHTALYWYRQSLGQGPEFLIYFQGTGAADDSGLPNDRFFAVRPEGSVSTLKIQRTERGDSAVYLCASSLTLAGDAGELFFGEGSRLTVL.

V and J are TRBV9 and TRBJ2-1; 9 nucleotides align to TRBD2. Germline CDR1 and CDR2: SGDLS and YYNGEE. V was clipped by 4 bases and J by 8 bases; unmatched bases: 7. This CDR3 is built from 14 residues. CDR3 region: CASSRASGNYEQFF. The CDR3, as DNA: TGTGCCAGCAGCCGGGCTAGCGGGAATTATGAGCAGTTCTTC.

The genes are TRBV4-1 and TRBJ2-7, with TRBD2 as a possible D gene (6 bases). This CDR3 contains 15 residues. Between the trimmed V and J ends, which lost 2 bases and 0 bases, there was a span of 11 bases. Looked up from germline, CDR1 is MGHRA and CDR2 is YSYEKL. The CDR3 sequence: CASSQLRDSSYEQYF. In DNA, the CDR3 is TGCGCCAGCAGCCAACTCCGGGACTCCTCCTACGAGCAGTACTTC.

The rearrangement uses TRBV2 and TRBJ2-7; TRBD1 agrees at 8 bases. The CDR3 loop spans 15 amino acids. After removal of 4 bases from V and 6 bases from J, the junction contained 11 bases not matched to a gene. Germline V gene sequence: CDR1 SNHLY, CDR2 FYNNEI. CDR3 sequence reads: CASSGGQDTPSEQYF. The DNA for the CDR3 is TGTGCCAGCAGTGGGGGACAGGACACTCCCTCCGAGCAGTACTTC.

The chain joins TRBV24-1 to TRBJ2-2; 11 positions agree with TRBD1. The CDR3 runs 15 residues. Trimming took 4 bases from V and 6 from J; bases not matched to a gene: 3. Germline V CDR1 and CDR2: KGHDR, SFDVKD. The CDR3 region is CATSDQGQGAGELFF. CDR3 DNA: TGTGCCACCAGTGACCAGGGACAGGGGGCCGGGGAGCTGTTTTTT.